The 2 T cell receptor beta chains below all came from one sample that was sequenced in a study of beta chain features in type 1 diabetes. Expressed TCRB transcripts were sequenced after all isolated RNA was converted to cDNA. Assay: immunoSEQ multiplex PCR; the TCRdb copy retains only in-frame clones and omits some. This sample has some 270,000 clones, with roughly 8% found just once. Material: central memory CD4+ T cells from blood. The receptors stem from a woman under 30 in good health.

This clone was found once. V and J are TRBV7-2 and TRBJ1-2; D might be TRBD1 (6 bases). The CDR3 consists of 15 residues. Germline V gives CDR1 SGHTA, CDR2 FQGNSA. The V end was cut by 1 base, the J end by 5 bases, with 14 bases between. The CDR3 DNA sequence: TGTGCCAGCAGCTTAGACGGGGGCCTATTATATGGCTACACCTTC. Protein: CASSLDGGLLYGYTF.

This clone came up a few times. The genes are TRBV29-1 and TRBJ2-2, with 8 nucleotides matching TRBD1. This CDR3 spans 15 amino acids. The ends lost 7 bases at V and 3 bases at J; junction bases unmatched: 10. The V gene's germline CDR1 is SQVTM and CDR2 ANQGSEA. Written as DNA, the CDR3 is TGCAGCGCCGGTCATCCGACAGGGGACACCGGGGAGCTGTTTTTT. Encoded protein: CSAGHPTGDTGELFF.